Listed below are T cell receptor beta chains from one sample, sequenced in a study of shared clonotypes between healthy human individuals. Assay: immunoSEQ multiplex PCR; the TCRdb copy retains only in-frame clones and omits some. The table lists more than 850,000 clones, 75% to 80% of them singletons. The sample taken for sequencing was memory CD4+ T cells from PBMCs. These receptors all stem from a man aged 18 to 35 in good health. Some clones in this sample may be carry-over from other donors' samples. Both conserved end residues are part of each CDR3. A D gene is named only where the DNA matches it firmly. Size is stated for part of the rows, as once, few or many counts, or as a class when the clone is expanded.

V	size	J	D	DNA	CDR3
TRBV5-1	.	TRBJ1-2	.	TGCGCCAGCAGCTTGGAGGCAGGCTATGGCTACACCTTC	CASSLEAGYGYTF
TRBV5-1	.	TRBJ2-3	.	TGCGCCAGCAGCTTGGCAGTAGATACGCAGTATTTT	CASSLAVDTQYF
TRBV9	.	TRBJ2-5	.	TGTGCCAGCAGCGCCGAAACGGAGAGGGTCCCCCAGTACTTC	CASSAETERVPQYF
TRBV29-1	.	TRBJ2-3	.	TGCAGCTCCGGGACTTCCTCGAGGAGTACGCAGTATTTT	CSSGTSSRSTQYF
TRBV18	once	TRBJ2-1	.	TGTGCCAGCTCACCAGGTGCAGGGCTCAATGAGCAGTTCTTC	CASSPGAGLNEQFF
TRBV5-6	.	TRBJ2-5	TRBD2	TGTGCCAGCAGCTTGGAAGCGCGGGAGGGCCTGTTTCAAGAGACCCAGTACTTC	CASSLEAREGLFQETQYF
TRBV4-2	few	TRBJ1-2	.	TGTGCCAGCAGTCGGACAGTCATGGGCGGCTACACCTTC	CASSRTVMGGYTF
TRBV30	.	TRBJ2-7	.	TGTGCCTGGAAAAGGCCGGGGTGGGGCTACGAGCAGTACTTC	CAWKRPGWGYEQYF
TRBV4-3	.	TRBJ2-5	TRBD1	TGCGCCAGCAGCCAGACCTTGGCCGGACAGGGGGAAGAGACCCAGTACTTC	CASSQTLAGQGEETQYF
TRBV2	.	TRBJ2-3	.	TGTGCCAGCAGGGCGGGACTCAACACAGATACGCAGTATTTT	CASRAGLNTDTQYF
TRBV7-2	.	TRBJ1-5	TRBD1	TGTGCCAGCAGCGAAAAACAGGGGAAAAAGAATCAGCCCCAGCATTTT	CASSEKQGKKNQPQHF
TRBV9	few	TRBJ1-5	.	TGTGCCAGCAGCCCGGGACTGGAAATCAATCAGCCCCAGCATTTT	CASSPGLEINQPQHF
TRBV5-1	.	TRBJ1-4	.	TGCGCCAGCAGCTTGGCAAAGGGTAATGAAAAACTGTTTTTT	CASSLAKGNEKLFF
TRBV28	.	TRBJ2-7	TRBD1	TGTGCCAGCAGTGGGACAGGGGGCCCCGAGCAGTACTTC	CASSGTGGPEQYF
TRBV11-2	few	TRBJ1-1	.	TGTGCCAGCAGCTTAGTTCGGACAGCGAACACTGAAGCTTTCTTT	CASSLVRTANTEAFF
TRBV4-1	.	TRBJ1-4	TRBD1	TGCGCCAGCAGCCAAGATTGGAGGGACAGAGAAAAACTGTTTTTT	CASSQDWRDREKLFF
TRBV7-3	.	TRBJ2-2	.	TGTGCCAGCAGCTTAACGTTCCGGGATCCGGGCACCGGGGAGCTGTTTTTT	CASSLTFRDPGTGELFF
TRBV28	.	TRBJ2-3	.	TGTGCCAGCAGACCCGACCTTGGGGGAGGCACAGATACGCAGTATTTT	CASRPDLGGGTDTQYF
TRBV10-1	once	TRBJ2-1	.	TGCGCCAGCAGTGGACAGCAATACAATGAGCAGTTCTTC	CASSGQQYNEQFF
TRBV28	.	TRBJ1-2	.	TGTGCCAGCAGTTTATCGGGGCCCAACTATGGCTACACCTTC	CASSLSGPNYGYTF
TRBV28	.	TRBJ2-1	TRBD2	TGTGCCAGCAGACGGCGACTAGCGGACTGGGATGAGCAGTTCTTC	CASRRRLADWDEQFF
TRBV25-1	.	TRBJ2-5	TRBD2	TGTGCCAGCAGTGACCAACTAGCGGGAGAGACCCAGTACTTC	CASSDQLAGETQYF
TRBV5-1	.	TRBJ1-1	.	TGCGCCAGCAGCCCCATTTCCGGAGACATCGACATGAACACTGAAGCTTTCTTT	CASSPISGDIDMNTEAFF
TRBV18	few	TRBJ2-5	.	TGTGCCAGCTCACCACCTTGGGAGACCCAGTACTTC	CASSPPWETQYF
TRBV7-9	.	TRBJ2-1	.	TGTGCCAGCAGCTTAGCGCTCGGACTGCACAATGAGCAGTTCTTC	CASSLALGLHNEQFF
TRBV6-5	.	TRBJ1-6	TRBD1	TGTGCCAGCAGTACAACACAGGGGTATAATTCACCCCTCCACTTT	CASSTTQGYNSPLHF
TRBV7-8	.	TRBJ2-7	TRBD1	TGTGCCAGCAGCTTAGCGGGGACAGGGCCCTACGAGCAGTACTTC	CASSLAGTGPYEQYF
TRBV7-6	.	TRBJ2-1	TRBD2	TGTGCCAGCAGCGACGGGACTAGCGGGATCTACAATGAGCAGTTCTTC	CASSDGTSGIYNEQFF
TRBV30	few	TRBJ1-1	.	TGTGCCTGGAGTGGGCGGAACACTGAAGCTTTCTTT	CAWSGRNTEAFF
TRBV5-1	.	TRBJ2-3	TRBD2	TGCGCCAGCAGCTTGGGGGGACTAGCAGATACGCAGTATTTT	CASSLGGLADTQYF
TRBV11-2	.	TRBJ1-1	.	TGTGCCAGCAGCTTCGCACAGGGTACTGAAGCTTTCTTT	CASSFAQGTEAFF
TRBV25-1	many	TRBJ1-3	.	TGTGCCAGCAGTGAAGCAGGGGCAGGAAACACCATATATTTT	CASSEAGAGNTIYF